A selection of T cell receptor beta chains follows, all from one sample in a study of blood T cell repertoires in COVID-19. Assay used: immunoSEQ multiplex PCR; TCRdb lists only in-frame clones, some missing. The sample yields roughly 330,000 clones, over 80% seen once. Sequenced input: peripheral blood. The receptors originated from a man under 40 with COVID-19, enrolled during active disease. The CDR3 runs from the conserved cysteine through the conserved F or W. A D gene is named only where the DNA matches it firmly. Where a row states a size, it is once, few, many or the class of an expanded clone; other rows omit it.

size	V	D	J	DNA	CDR3
few	TRBV6-1	TRBD1	TRBJ2-5	TGTGCCAGCAGTGAAAGGGGGACAGGGGTTTGGGAGACCCAGTACTTC	CASSERGTGVWETQYF
NA	TRBV7-3	NA	TRBJ1-6	TGTGCCAGCAGCTTAGGAGGAACTCATAATTCACCCCTCCACTTT	CASSLGGTHNSPLHF
NA	TRBV7-2	TRBD2	TRBJ2-5	TGTGCCAGCAGGTCTGATCTAGCGGGAGGGCCCGGTGGGGAGACCCAGTACTTC	CASRSDLAGGPGGETQYF
few	TRBV19	NA	TRBJ1-6	TGTGCCAGTCGACAAAGTCCATCCTATAATTCACCCCTCCACTTT	CASRQSPSYNSPLHF
once	TRBV9	NA	TRBJ1-6	TGTGCCAGCACCCCCGGTGGGAGCTCCTATAATTCACCCCTCCACTTT	CASTPGGSSYNSPLHF
NA	TRBV6-5	TRBD1	TRBJ1-1	TGTGCCAGCAGTTACGCCGGGACAGTTACTGAGGCTTTCTTT	CASSYAGTVTEAFF
NA	TRBV7-9	TRBD1	TRBJ2-3	TGTGCCACCAAGGGGGCGGCTAGCACAGATACGCAGTATTTT	CATKGAASTDTQYF
NA	TRBV15	TRBD1	TRBJ1-1	TGTGCCACCAGCAGAAGGACAGGGCAGAACACTGAAGCTTTCTTT	CATSRRTGQNTEAFF
NA	TRBV21-1	NA	TRBJ1-1	TGTGCCAGCAGCAACGTCGTAGGGGGCAGCTCTGAAGCTTTCTTT	CASSNVVGGSSEAFF
NA	TRBV27	TRBD1	TRBJ2-5	TGTGCCAGCAGTTTCTCGGCTACAGGGGAAACCCAGTACTTC	CASSFSATGETQYF
NA	TRBV18	NA	TRBJ2-7	TGTGCCAGCTCACCCCCCAGCGGGTTCTCCTACGAGCAGTACTTC	CASSPPSGFSYEQYF
NA	TRBV5-4	NA	TRBJ1-4	TGTGCCAGCAGCATGGGACAACGGAAGGAAAAACTGTTTTTT	CASSMGQRKEKLFF
NA	TRBV24-1	NA	TRBJ1-2	TGTGCCACCAGTGACCCGAACTATGGCTACACCTTC	CATSDPNYGYTF
NA	TRBV21-1	NA	TRBJ1-3	TGTGCCAGCAGAAGAACGGAGACAGCGAAACACTCTGGAAACACCATATATTTT	CASRRTETAKHSGNTIYF
NA	TRBV28	NA	TRBJ1-2	TGTGCCAGCAGTTACCTCGGGGATGGCTACACCTTC	CASSYLGDGYTF
NA	TRBV5-1	NA	TRBJ2-1	TGCGCCAGCAGCTCCCCCCCGGGGACAGGGACTAGAAACAATGAGCAGTTCTTC	CASSSPPGTGTRNNEQFF
NA	TRBV7-2	TRBD1	TRBJ1-2	TGTGCCAGCAGCCACGGGACAGCTAACTATGGCTACACCTTC	CASSHGTANYGYTF
NA	TRBV6-5	NA	TRBJ1-1	TGTGCCAGCAGTTACTCGGAGGGATGGGCTGAAGCTTTCTTT	CASSYSEGWAEAFF
few	TRBV2	TRBD1	TRBJ1-5	TGTGCCAGCAGTGTATTGACAGGGCGATCCCAGCCCCAGCATTTT	CASSVLTGRSQPQHF
NA	TRBV28	TRBD2	TRBJ2-1	TGTGCCAGCAGTTTGGTGTCGGGAGGGCCTCGCAATGAGCAGTTCTTC	CASSLVSGGPRNEQFF
NA	TRBV14	NA	TRBJ1-2	TGTGCCAGCAGCCAAGATTACAGGTTTGATGGCTACACCTTC	CASSQDYRFDGYTF
NA	TRBV28	NA	TRBJ2-2	TGTGCCAGCAGTCTCAACACCGGGGAGCTGTTTTTT	CASSLNTGELFF
few	TRBV5-5	NA	TRBJ1-1	TGTGCCAGCAGCTTTGAGCGGGGCTTGGGAGCTTTCTTT	CASSFERGLGAFF
few	TRBV28	TRBD1	TRBJ2-5	TGTGCCAGCAGTCCCCAAGCCGGGACAGGGCCGGAGGAGACCCAGTACTTC	CASSPQAGTGPEETQYF
NA	TRBV5-6	NA	TRBJ2-1	TGTGCCAGCAGCTTGGATAGGGGGACGGGTGTAAATGAGCAGTTCTTC	CASSLDRGTGVNEQFF
NA	TRBV5-4	NA	TRBJ2-7	TGTGCCAGCAGCTTGTGGATCAGGAATTCCTACGAGCAGTACTTC	CASSLWIRNSYEQYF
few	TRBV6-5	TRBD1	TRBJ1-2	TGTGCCAGCAGTCGACAGGGGAATAACTATGGCTACACCTTC	CASSRQGNNYGYTF
few	TRBV2	TRBD1	TRBJ1-6	TGTGCCAGTGCACCGGGACAGGGTACTTCACCCCTCCACTTT	CASAPGQGTSPLHF
NA	TRBV19	TRBD1	TRBJ2-2	TGTGCCAGTTTCATTTCCGGGACAGGGGGGACCGGGGAGCTGTTTTTT	CASFISGTGGTGELFF
NA	TRBV3-1/TRBV3-2	NA	TRBJ2-2	TGTGCCAGCAGCCACAGGGGAGCCGGGGAGCTGTTTTTT	CASSHRGAGELFF
NA	TRBV4-2	TRBD1	TRBJ2-7	TGTGCCAGCAGCCAAGTGGGGACAGGGGGGTACGAGCAGTACTTC	CASSQVGTGGYEQYF
NA	TRBV5-1	NA	TRBJ2-5	TGCGCCAGCAGCTTGGCACCTAACCAAGAGACCCAGTACTTC	CASSLAPNQETQYF
NA	TRBV28	NA	TRBJ1-5	TGTGCCAGCAGCAGGGGCGTCGGTCTCAATCAGCCCCAGCATTTT	CASSRGVGLNQPQHF
once	TRBV7-9	NA	TRBJ2-3	TGTGCCAGCAGCTTGGCTCTTAGCACAGATACGCAGTATTTT	CASSLALSTDTQYF
NA	TRBV19	NA	TRBJ1-5	TGTGCCAGTTGCGACGGAGCCCTCAATCAGCCCCAGCATTTT	CASCDGALNQPQHF
NA	TRBV27	TRBD2	TRBJ2-7	TGTGCCAGCAGCTCTCCTTTAACGCGGGAGTCGAACGAGCAGTACTTC	CASSSPLTRESNEQYF
NA	TRBV5-4	TRBD1	TRBJ1-2	TGTGCCAGCAGCTTGGAACAGGGGGCTTCCTATGGCTACACCTTC	CASSLEQGASYGYTF
NA	TRBV5-6	NA	TRBJ2-2	TGTGCCAGCAGCTTGGATAGCACTTACACCGGGGAGCTGTTTTTT	CASSLDSTYTGELFF
NA	TRBV7-3	TRBD1	TRBJ2-7	TGTGCCAGCAGCACAGGGGGACAGGGTCTGTACTTC	CASSTGGQGLYF
few	TRBV10-3	NA	TRBJ2-7	TGTGCCATCAGTGACAGGGCTTCCTACGAGCAGTACTTC	CAISDRASYEQYF
NA	TRBV4-1	TRBD1	TRBJ2-2	TGCGCCAGCAGCCAAGGGGACAGGAGGATCACCGGGGAGCTGTTTTTT	CASSQGDRRITGELFF